These T cell receptor beta chains were read from a single sample in a study of blood T cell repertoires in COVID-19. Profiling relied on immunoSEQ multiplex PCR, and the TCRdb table lists in-frame clones only, not all of them. The top ten clones hold more than 6.5% of a sample with 140,000 or so clones, around nine tenths of them seen once. The sequencing sample was made of peripheral blood. These receptors all come from a woman in her forties or fifties with active or convalescent COVID-19. The CDR3 runs from the conserved cysteine through the conserved F or W. Each record gives: J gene, clone size, D gene, V gene, CDR3 DNA, CDR3 protein. D genes are given only for firm matches. Not all rows give a size; the values are once, few, many and, for expanded clones, a class.

TRBJ1-1 | . | TRBD1 | TRBV19 | TGTGCCAGTAGTATACATAATTCTCAGGGGGGGAACACTGAAGCTTTCTTT | CASSIHNSQGGNTEAFF
TRBJ1-6 | . | TRBD1 | TRBV10-3 | TGTGCCATCAGTGCCGGACAGGGGGGGTCACCCCTCCACTTT | CAISAGQGGSPLHF
TRBJ1-1 | . | TRBD1 | TRBV7-9 | TGTGCCAGCAGGGGGACAGGTAACACTGAAGCTTTCTTT | CASRGTGNTEAFF
TRBJ2-7 | . | TRBD2 | TRBV11-2 | TGTGCCAGCAGCCGAGAGGGCCGGGGGGACGAGCAGTACTTC | CASSREGRGDEQYF
TRBJ2-7 | . | TRBD2 | TRBV28 | TGTGCCAGCAGTTTAAGCGGGAGGGTAAGCGAGCAGTACTTC | CASSLSGRVSEQYF
TRBJ2-2 | . | TRBD1 | TRBV4-3 | TGCGCCAGCAGCCACAGACAGGGAAGCGGGGAGCTGTTTTTT | CASSHRQGSGELFF
TRBJ1-6 | . | . | TRBV20-1 | TGCAGTGCCTACGACACGCCGTCCCTCCACTTT | CSAYDTPSLHF
TRBJ1-1 | . | . | TRBV6-6 | TGTGCCAGCAGTTACCACTGGACAGTCAACGAGTTTGAAGCTTTCTTT | CASSYHWTVNEFEAFF
TRBJ1-4 | . | . | TRBV6-2/TRBV6-3 | TGTGCCAGCAGTTACCTGATTCTCGCGTCAACTAATGAAAAACTGTTTTTT | CASSYLILASTNEKLFF
TRBJ2-7 | . | TRBD1 | TRBV3-1/TRBV3-2 | TGTGCCAGCAGCCTAGCGACAGGGTTGGAGCAGTACTTC | CASSLATGLEQYF
TRBJ1-4 | few | TRBD1 | TRBV7-9 | TGTGCCAGCAGCCCGGGGGACAGGGGAGGAAATGAAAAACTGTTTTTT | CASSPGDRGGNEKLFF
TRBJ2-1 | . | . | TRBV6-2/TRBV6-3 | TGTGCCAGCAGTTACCGGGAGACCCCTCCATACAATGAGCAGTTCTTC | CASSYRETPPYNEQFF
TRBJ1-1 | . | TRBD1 | TRBV19 | TGTGCCAGTAGTATCGGACAGGGCGGAACTGAAGCTTTCTTT | CASSIGQGGTEAFF
TRBJ2-1 | . | . | TRBV6-1 | TGTGCCAGCAGTGAAGCGCTAAGCAATGAGCAGTTCTTC | CASSEALSNEQFF
TRBJ2-7 | . | . | TRBV4-1 | TGCGCCAGCAGCCAAGATATTACCTACGAGCAGTACTTC | CASSQDITYEQYF
TRBJ1-1 | . | . | TRBV7-9 | TGTGCCAGCAGCTTAGCTACCGGTTACACTGAAGCTTTCTTT | CASSLATGYTEAFF
TRBJ2-7 | few | TRBD1 | TRBV6-6 | TGTGCCAGCAGACTCCGGACAGGGACAGGGGACGAGCAGTACTTC | CASRLRTGTGDEQYF
TRBJ2-5 | . | TRBD1 | TRBV5-1 | TGCGCCAGCAGGATGACAGGGCGGGAGACCCAGTACTTC | CASRMTGRETQYF
TRBJ1-1 | . | . | TRBV5-1 | TGCGCCAGCAGCTTAAGACAGATGAACACTGAAGCTTTCTTT | CASSLRQMNTEAFF
TRBJ1-4 | once | . | TRBV7-6 | TGTGCCAGCAGCTTAGGTGGGGGGACAACTAATGAAAAACTGTTTTTT | CASSLGGGTTNEKLFF
TRBJ2-1 | . | TRBD2 | TRBV18 | TGTGCCAGCTCACGGAGGACTAGCGGGGGGGCCGAGTCCTACAATGAGCAGTTCTTC | CASSRRTSGGAESYNEQFF
TRBJ2-7 | . | . | TRBV7-9 | TGTGCCAGCAGCTTGACTCCCTCCTACGAGCAGTACTTC | CASSLTPSYEQYF
TRBJ1-1 | . | TRBD1 | TRBV28 | TGTGCCAGCACCTTTGGGGCAGGGGGACACACTGAAGCTTTCTTT | CASTFGAGGHTEAFF
TRBJ1-2 | . | . | TRBV4-2 | TGTGCCAGCAGCCAAGTAGGGGTGGAGCGACGTGGCTACACCTTC | CASSQVGVERRGYTF
TRBJ1-5 | . | TRBD1 | TRBV6-5 | TGTGCCAGCAGTTACGGGACAGCTAATAGCAATCAGCCCCAGCATTTT | CASSYGTANSNQPQHF
TRBJ2-3 | . | TRBD2 | TRBV5-5 | TGTGCCAGCAGCGGACGACTAGCGGGAGACACAGATACGCAGTATTTT | CASSGRLAGDTDTQYF
TRBJ1-1 | . | . | TRBV7-2 | TGTGCCAGCAGCTTAGTGTCGAGGCCTGAAGCTTTCTTT | CASSLVSRPEAFF
TRBJ2-3 | few | TRBD2 | TRBV23-1 | TGCGCCAGCAGTCAATCGAGGCGGGAGGATAGCACAGATACGCAGTATTTT | CASSQSRREDSTDTQYF
TRBJ1-5 | . | TRBD1 | TRBV28 | TGTGCCAGCATTAGAAGACAGGGTCTTATTCAGCCCCAGCATTTT | CASIRRQGLIQPQHF
TRBJ1-4 | . | . | TRBV21-1 | TGTGCCAGCAAAAAGGGACAGGGCGGAAAACTGTTTTTT | CASKKGQGGKLFF
TRBJ1-5 | . | . | TRBV2 | TGTGCCAGCAGTTTACGGGACACGTATCAGCCCCAGCATTTT | CASSLRDTYQPQHF
TRBJ1-5 | . | TRBD1 | TRBV5-1 | TGCGCCAGCAGCTTCTCAACCGGGACAGGGTTAAATTCAGCCCAGCATTTT | CASSFSTGTGLNSAQHF
TRBJ2-7 | . | . | TRBV7-2 | TGTGCCAGCAGCTTAGCCGGGACACAAGTCGTATTCCACGAGCAGTACTTC | CASSLAGTQVVFHEQYF
TRBJ1-1 | . | TRBD1 | TRBV5-4 | TGTGCCAGCACAATCGCCGGGACAGGGATGAACACTGAAGCTTTCTTT | CASTIAGTGMNTEAFF
TRBJ2-1 | . | . | TRBV19 | TGTGCCAGTAGTCTTGAGGCGAGAAACCGGGTTGAGCAGTTCTTC | CASSLEARNRVEQFF
TRBJ2-3 | . | . | TRBV30 | TGTGCCTGGAGTCCCGGGACTCAAAGCACAGATACGCAGTATTTT | CAWSPGTQSTDTQYF
TRBJ2-7 | . | TRBD1 | TRBV7-9 | TGTGCCAGCAGCTTCGGGACAGATTCCTACGAGCAGTACTTC | CASSFGTDSYEQYF
TRBJ2-1 | . | TRBD2 | TRBV5-1 | TGCGCCAGCAGCTTGGGGACTAGCGGGGGGGCACACAATGAGCAGTTCTTC | CASSLGTSGGAHNEQFF
TRBJ1-1 | . | . | TRBV6-5 | TGTGCCAGCAGTTACGGGCTGCTGAAGAACACTGAAGCTTTCTTT | CASSYGLLKNTEAFF
TRBJ1-5 | . | . | TRBV7-9 | TGTGCCAGCAGCTTTACAGGGAATCAGCCCCAGCATTTT | CASSFTGNQPQHF
TRBJ2-7 | . | . | TRBV6-6 | TGTGCCAGCACCATTCTAGAGTCCAACGAGCAGTACTTC | CASTILESNEQYF
TRBJ2-7 | . | TRBD2 | TRBV10-3 | TGTGCCATCAGTGACTCCGGGAGGGCCACCCACGAGCAGTACTTC | CAISDSGRATHEQYF
TRBJ1-5 | . | . | TRBV5-1 | TGCGCCAGCAGCTTGGGTCCGGAGGGGAGCAATCAGCCCCAGCATTTT | CASSLGPEGSNQPQHF
TRBJ2-5 | . | TRBD2 | TRBV2 | TGTGCCAGCAGGGCCCCTAGCGGTCAAGAGACCCAGTACTTC | CASRAPSGQETQYF
TRBJ2-7 | many | . | TRBV27 | TGTGCCAGCAGTTTAAAGGACAGTTACGAGCAGTACTTC | CASSLKDSYEQYF
TRBJ1-1 | . | . | TRBV6-6 | TGTGCCAGCAGTTACTCTAGGGAGACAGGTGGCACTGAAGCTTTCTTT | CASSYSRETGGTEAFF
TRBJ1-1 | . | . | TRBV6-2/TRBV6-3 | TGTGCCAGCAGTTACTCGAGTTCGGGGGCTGAAGCTTTCTTT | CASSYSSSGAEAFF